A single count supports the clone carrying this TCR beta chain. The participants were between 18 and 89 years old and came from under 25 US areas. This table comes from immunoSEQ multiplex PCR, and its TCRdb copy is limited to in-frame clones, with some not included. The sample records roughly 330,000 clones, roughly nine tenths being singletons. The data stem from a study of blood T cell repertoires in COVID-19. Study-wide context: T cells, B-cell-depleted T cells, or PBMCs provided the cDNA or gDNA that served as material.

The V end was cut by 4 bases, the J end by 8 bases, with 11 bases between. This CDR3 contains 11 residues. The V gene's germline CDR1 is SQVTM and CDR2 ANQGSEA. This receptor was identified in a woman in her twenties or thirties who had recovered from COVID-19. Specimen: PBMCs or T cells enriched from blood (not recorded which). The V gene is TRBV29-1, the J gene TRBJ1-2; D is possibly TRBD1 (6 bases). CDR3 coding DNA: TGCAGCGTTGTGCCAGGGGAGGGCTACACCTTC. It translates to CSVVPGEGYTF.